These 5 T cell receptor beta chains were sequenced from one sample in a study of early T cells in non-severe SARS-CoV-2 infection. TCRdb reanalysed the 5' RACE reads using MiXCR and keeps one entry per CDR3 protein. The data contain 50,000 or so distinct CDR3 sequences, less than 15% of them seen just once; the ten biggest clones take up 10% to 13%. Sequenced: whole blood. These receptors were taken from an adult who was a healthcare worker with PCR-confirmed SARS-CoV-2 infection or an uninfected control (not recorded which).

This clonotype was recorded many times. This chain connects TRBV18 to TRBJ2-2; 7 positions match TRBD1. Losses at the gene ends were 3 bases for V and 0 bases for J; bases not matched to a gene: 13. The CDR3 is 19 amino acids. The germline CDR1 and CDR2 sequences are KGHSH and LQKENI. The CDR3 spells CASSPSRDRLIANTGELFF. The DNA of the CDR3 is TGTGCCAGCTCACCCTCCCGGGACAGACTTATAGCGAACACCGGGGAGCTGTTTTTT.

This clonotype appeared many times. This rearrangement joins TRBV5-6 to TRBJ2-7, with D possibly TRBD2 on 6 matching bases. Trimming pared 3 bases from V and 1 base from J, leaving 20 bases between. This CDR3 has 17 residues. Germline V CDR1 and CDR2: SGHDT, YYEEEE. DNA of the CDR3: TGTGCCAGCAGCTCGCAATCGCGCGGGACCTCATCCTACGAGCAGTACTTC. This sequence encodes CASSSQSRGTSSYEQYF. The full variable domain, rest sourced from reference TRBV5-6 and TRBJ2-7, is DAGVTQSPTHLIKTRGQQVTLRCSPKSGHDTVSWYQQALGQGPQFIFQYYEEEERQRGNFPDRFSGHQFPNYSSELNVNALLLGDSALYLCASSSQSRGTSSYEQYFGPGTRLTVT.

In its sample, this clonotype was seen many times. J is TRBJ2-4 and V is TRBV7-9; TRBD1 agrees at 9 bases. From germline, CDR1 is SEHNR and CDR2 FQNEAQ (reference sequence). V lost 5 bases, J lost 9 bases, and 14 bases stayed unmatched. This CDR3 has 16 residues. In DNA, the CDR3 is TGTGCCAGCAGCCCCTACAGGGGGCCGGGAGTAAGCATTCAGTACTTC. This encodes CASSPYRGPGVSIQYF.

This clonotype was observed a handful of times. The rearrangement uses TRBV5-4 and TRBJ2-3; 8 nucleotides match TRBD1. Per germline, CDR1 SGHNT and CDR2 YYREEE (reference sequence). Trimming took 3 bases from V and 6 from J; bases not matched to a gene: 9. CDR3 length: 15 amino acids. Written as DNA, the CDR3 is TGTGCCAGCAGCTCACCCCAGGGGGCTGGGGATACGCAGTATTTT. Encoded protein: CASSSPQGAGDTQYF.

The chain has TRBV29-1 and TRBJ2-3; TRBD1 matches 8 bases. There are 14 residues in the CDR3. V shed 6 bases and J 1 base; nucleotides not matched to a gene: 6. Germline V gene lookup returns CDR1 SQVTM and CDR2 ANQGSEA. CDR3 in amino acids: CSVIGQGGTDTQYF. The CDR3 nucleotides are TGCAGCGTAATTGGACAGGGCGGCACAGATACGCAGTATTTT.